Below, 11 T cell receptor beta chains from the same sample are listed, as sequenced in a study of blood T cell repertoires in COVID-19. Method: immunoSEQ multiplex PCR; TCRdb's copy keeps in-frame clones and lacks some. Of approximately 270,000 clones detected, around 90% appear once; the ten largest clones hold approximately 4%. The material sequenced was PBMCs or T cells enriched from blood (not recorded which). The receptors originated from a woman in her twenties or thirties with acute COVID-19.

This chain joins TRBV25-1 and TRBJ1-3; 9 bases match TRBD1. Germline trimming cut 4 bases from V and 7 bases from J; bases unmatched to any gene: 5. The CDR3 runs to 14 residues. Germline V gene sequence: CDR1 MGHDK, CDR2 SYGVNS. For the CDR3, the DNA is TGTGCCAGCAGTGGGGGAGGACAGGGGAACACCATATATTTT. Translated: CASSGGGQGNTIYF.

CDR3 residues: CVRRWTDLAKNIQYF. In nucleotides, the CDR3 is TGTGTCAGAAGGTGGACAGATCTAGCCAAAAACATTCAGTACTTC. The chain carries TRBV7-5 and TRBJ2-4; the table's D call of TRBD1 was not tested on the DNA. TRBV7-5 represents a pseudogene. CDR3 length: 15 residues.

The chain joins TRBV19 to TRBJ2-7; 13 bases agree with TRBD2. This CDR3 is 16 amino acids long. The germline gives CDR1 LNHDA, CDR2 SQIVND (reference sequence). V was clipped by 4 bases and J by 0 bases; unmatched bases: 3. This chain's CDR3 is CASSRGLAGTSYEQYF. DNA for the CDR3: TGTGCCAGTAGTAGGGGACTAGCGGGGACCTCCTACGAGCAGTACTTC.

The V gene is TRBV2, the J gene TRBJ2-7, with D maybe TRBD2 (6 bases). From germline, CDR1 is SNHLY and CDR2 FYNNEI. The CDR3 spans 13 residues. The V and J ends lost 4 bases and 3 bases respectively, with 10 bases between them. CDR3 sequence reads: CASSVGGNYEQYF. CDR3 nucleotide sequence: TGTGCCAGCAGTGTTGGGGGGAACTACGAGCAGTACTTC.

This clone came up once. The chain joins TRBV5-4 to TRBJ2-1, with a weak D call TRBD1 (6 bases). V was cut by 0 bases and J by 7 bases, with 17 bases left in between. This CDR3 has 16 amino acids. From germline, CDR1 is SGHNT and CDR2 YYREEE (reference sequence). The CDR3 region is CASSLGLRGLSNEQFF. The CDR3 DNA sequence: TGTGCCAGCAGCTTGGGACTCAGGGGCTTGAGTAATGAGCAGTTCTTC.

The chain links TRBV19 to TRBJ2-5; TRBD1 is a possible D gene (7 bases). The germline V gene encodes CDR1 LNHDA and CDR2 SQIVND (reference sequence). The CDR3 is made up of 15 amino acids. V lost 6 bases, J lost 7 bases, and 21 bases lay in between. In DNA, the CDR3 is TGTGCCAGTAGCGCGGAGGGACAGAGGACGGGGACCCAGTACTTC. It is translated as CASSAEGQRTGTQYF.

This chain's CDR3 is CASSRGPSPGELFF. Written as DNA, the CDR3 is TGTGCCAGCAGCAGGGGACCTTCACCCGGGGAGCTGTTTTTT. The chain carries TRBV28 and TRBJ2-2; a weak D match, TRBD1 (6 bases). There are 14 residues in the CDR3. The germline gives CDR1 MDHEN, CDR2 SYDVKM. V lost 6 bases to trimming and J lost 6 bases, with 14 bases between them.

The gene calls are TRBV5-4 and TRBJ1-2; 8 nucleotides line up with TRBD1. Germline V CDR1 and CDR2: SGHNT, YYREEE (reference sequence). With V trimmed by 0 bases and J by 7 bases, 5 bases remained unmatched. The CDR3 has 14 amino acids. Written as DNA, the CDR3 is TGTGCCAGCAGCTTGGATGGGACAGGAGGTGGCTACACCTTC. Its translation: CASSLDGTGGGYTF.

This clone was detected only a few times. J is TRBJ2-4 and V is TRBV12-3 or TRBV12-4, with a weak D call TRBD2 (5 bases). CDR3 size: 13 residues. Trimming took off 7 bases at V and 10 bases at J, with 17 bases between the two ends. For the CDR3, the DNA is TGTGCCAGCACCCGGGGATTGGCAAGGATTCAGTACTTC. Translated: CASTRGLARIQYF.

This rearrangement joins TRBV28 to TRBJ2-7; 7 bases match TRBD2. The germline gives CDR1 MDHEN, CDR2 SYDVKM. The CDR3 has 14 amino acids. Trimming took 3 bases from V and 2 from J; bases not matched to a gene: 4. CDR3 residues: CASSFREVPYEQYF. For the CDR3, the DNA is TGTGCCAGCAGTTTTCGGGAGGTACCCTACGAGCAGTACTTC.

The rearrangement joins TRBV24-1 to TRBJ2-3; tentative D call: TRBD2 (5 bases). The V and J ends lost 3 bases and 1 base respectively, with 7 bases between them. Germline V CDR1 and CDR2: KGHDR, SFDVKD. The CDR3 runs to 14 residues. This chain's CDR3 is CATSDQAGTDTQYF. As DNA, the CDR3 is TGTGCCACCAGTGATCAAGCGGGCACAGATACGCAGTATTTT.